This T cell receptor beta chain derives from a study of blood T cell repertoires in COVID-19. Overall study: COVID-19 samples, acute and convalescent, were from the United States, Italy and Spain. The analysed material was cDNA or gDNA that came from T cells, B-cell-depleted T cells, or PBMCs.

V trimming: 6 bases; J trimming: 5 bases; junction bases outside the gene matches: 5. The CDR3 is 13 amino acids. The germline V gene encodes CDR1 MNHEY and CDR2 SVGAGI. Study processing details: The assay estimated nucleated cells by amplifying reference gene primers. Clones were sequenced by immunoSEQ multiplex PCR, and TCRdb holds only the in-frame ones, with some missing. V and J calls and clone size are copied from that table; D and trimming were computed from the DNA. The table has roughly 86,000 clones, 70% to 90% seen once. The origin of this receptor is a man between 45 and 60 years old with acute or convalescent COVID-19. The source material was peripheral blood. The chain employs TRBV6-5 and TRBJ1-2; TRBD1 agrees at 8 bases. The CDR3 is CASRPQGVYGYTF. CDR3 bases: TGTGCCAGCAGGCCACAGGGGGTGTATGGCTACACCTTC.